This passage covers 31 T cell receptor beta chains from one sample sequenced in a study of cytomegalovirus exposure and HLA in healthy donors. This PCR relied on a set of 60 Vbeta primers and 13 Jbeta primers. Libraries were prepared by immunoSEQ multiplex PCR; TCRdb keeps only in-frame clonotypes and omits some of them. The sample yields hundreds of thousands of clones, more than 65% seen once. Specimen: PBMCs. These receptor sequences come from a man between 18 and 29 years old in good health and CMV-seronegative.

CDR3 loop: CASNYPENTEAFF. The CDR3 DNA is TGTGCCAGCAACTATCCGGAGAACACTGAAGCTTTCTTT. This chain joins TRBV5-5 and TRBJ1-1, with no clear D. Germline V gene sequence: CDR1 SGHKS, CDR2 YYEKEE (reference sequence). Trimming removed 6 bases at V and 1 base at J, with 10 bases between. CDR3 length: 13 residues.

The chain couples TRBV21-1 to TRBJ2-2; the table calls TRBD2, which could not be checked here. TRBV21-1 is a known pseudogene. The CDR3 runs to 15 residues. CDR3 residues: CASSKWRVGTGELFF. The DNA of the CDR3 is TGTGCCAGCAGCAAGTGGAGGGTTGGGACCGGGGAGCTGTTTTTT.

The genes are TRBV5-1 and TRBJ1-1, with 12 bases aligning to TRBD1. CDR1 and CDR2 from the germline V gene are SGHRS and YFSETQ. The trim removed 2 bases at V and 2 bases at J, leaving 10 bases unmatched. The CDR3 contains 18 residues. The CDR3 DNA reads as TGCGCCAGCAGCTTTCGGTTGGGACAGGGGGCCCTAAACACTGAAGCTTTCTTT. This translates into CASSFRLGQGALNTEAFF.

This chain links TRBV9 with TRBJ2-2; 9 bases agree with TRBD2. J gave up 6 bases and V 4 bases, and 10 bases lay outside the gene matches. CDR1 and CDR2 from the germline V gene are SGDLS and YYNGEE. This CDR3 is built from 16 residues. The CDR3 DNA sequence: TGTGCCAGCAGCCATCGGACTAGCGTGGGACCCGGGGAGCTGTTTTTT. Translating it yields CASSHRTSVGPGELFF.

The chain joins TRBV6-1 to TRBJ2-5; TRBD2 aligns across 8 bases. Trimming took 6 bases from V and 1 from J; bases not matched to a gene: 7. This CDR3 has 15 amino acids. Germline loops: CDR1 MNHNS, CDR2 SASEGT. The CDR3, as DNA: TGTGCCAGCAGGGGACGGGGGGGCTTCCAAGAGACCCAGTACTTC. This encodes CASRGRGGFQETQYF.

This clone has a single count. The rearrangement uses TRBV7-2 and TRBJ1-1; possible D gene TRBD1, 5 bases. From germline, CDR1 is SGHTA and CDR2 FQGNSA. Trimming left V 5 bases short and J 1 base short, with 14 bases between. The CDR3 length is 15 residues. The DNA for the CDR3 is TGTGCCAGCAGCCCATGGGGGGGTTCGAACACTGAAGCTTTCTTT. Its translation: CASSPWGGSNTEAFF.

This sequence joins TRBV19 and TRBJ1-1; unclear D gene. CDR3 length: 13 residues. CDR1 and CDR2 from the germline V gene are LNHDA and SQIVND (reference sequence). Trimming took 6 bases from V and 0 from J, leaving 8 bases between them. The CDR3 DNA is TGTGCCAGTAGGCAGATCCTGAACACTGAAGCTTTCTTT. This encodes CASRQILNTEAFF.

The gene calls are TRBV6-5 and TRBJ2-3; D remains unclear. The CDR3 extends over 14 amino acids. Germline values: CDR1 MNHEY, CDR2 SVGAGI. V was shortened by 0 bases and J by 1 base, with 5 bases between the two germline ends. The DNA of the CDR3 is TGTGCCAGCAGTTACTCAGAGGGCACAGATACGCAGTATTTT. Encoded protein: CASSYSEGTDTQYF.

The V call is TRBV2, the J call TRBJ2-3, with 7 bases fitting TRBD1. The CDR3 loop spans 15 amino acids. J gave up 2 bases and V 8 bases, and 10 bases lay outside the gene matches. Germline values: CDR1 SNHLY, CDR2 FYNNEI. The CDR3 DNA is TGTGCCAGCCTATCCCGGGGACAGCTCACAGATACGCAGTATTTT. It encodes CASLSRGQLTDTQYF.

The chain couples TRBV5-1 to TRBJ2-3; 7 positions agree with TRBD2. CDR1 and CDR2 from the germline V gene are SGHRS and YFSETQ. This CDR3 has 15 amino acids. Germline trimming cut 4 bases from V and 0 bases from J; bases unmatched to any gene: 5. CDR3 in DNA: TGCGCCAGCAGCCCTGCTAGCGGTAGCACAGATACGCAGTATTTT. Amino acids: CASSPASGSTDTQYF. The full variable domain, completed using reference TRBV5-1 and TRBJ2-3, is KAGVTQTPRYLIKTRGQQVTLSCSPISGHRSVSWYQQTPGQGLQFLFEYFSETQRNKGNFPGRFSGRQFSNSRSEMNVSTLELGDSALYLCASSPASGSTDTQYFGPGTRLTVL.

This clone was seen a single time. This chain joins TRBV4-2 and TRBJ2-7; a possible D gene is TRBD2 (6 bases). Trimming pared 1 base from V and 6 bases from J, leaving 19 bases between. The CDR3 runs to 16 residues. The germline V gene has CDR1 LGHNA and CDR2 YNFKEQ. Written as DNA, the CDR3 is TGTGCCAGCAGCCAAGTGGTATCCCGGAGGGCCGCCGAGCAGTACTTC. Its protein product is CASSQVVSRRAAEQYF.

The V gene is TRBV27, the J gene TRBJ1-2; 11 bases line up with TRBD1. V lost 1 base and J lost 3; bases outside the gene matches: 4. The CDR3 is 16 amino acids. The V gene's germline CDR1 is MNHEY and CDR2 SMNVEV (reference sequence). The CDR3 nucleotides are TGTGCCAGCAGTTTATTCCCGGGACAGGGGGACTATGGCTACACCTTC. Its translation is CASSLFPGQGDYGYTF.

This chain uses TRBV9 with TRBJ1-1; 7 bases are shared with TRBD1. V was pared by 3 bases and J by 7 bases, with 6 bases of the junction left unmatched. This CDR3 comprises 13 residues. Germline V gives CDR1 SGDLS, CDR2 YYNGEE. In nucleotides, the CDR3 is TGTGCCAGCAGCGGCACAGGGGCCCTTGAAGCTTTCTTT. Translation gives CASSGTGALEAFF.

This clone was picked up one time. The genes are TRBV6-5 and TRBJ2-2, with 10 bases identical to TRBD2. The CDR3 runs 16 residues. Trimming at V came to 4 bases and at J to 5 bases, leaving 7 bases not matched to a gene. Germline V CDR1 and CDR2: MNHEY, SVGAGI. CDR3 residues: CASSWTSGLGTGELFF. CDR3 coding DNA: TGTGCCAGCAGTTGGACTAGCGGTCTAGGTACCGGGGAGCTGTTTTTT.

V gene TRBV5-4 combines with J gene TRBJ1-1; D unresolved. With 3 bases removed from V and 6 bases from J, the gap between germline ends came to 18 bases. The V gene's germline CDR1 is SGHNT and CDR2 YYREEE (reference sequence). The CDR3 spans 15 residues. The CDR3 DNA is TGTGCCAGCAGCTCACCGGGAGAGGGAACCCCTGAAGCTTTCTTT. Translated, it gives CASSSPGEGTPEAFF. The whole variable domain, filled in from reference TRBV5-4 and TRBJ1-1, reads ETGVTQSPTHLIKTRGQQVTLRCSSQSGHNTVSWYQQALGQGPQFIFQYYREEENGRGNFPPRFSGLQFPNYSSELNVNALELDDSALYLCASSSPGEGTPEAFFGQGTRLTVV.

The rearrangement joins TRBV5-6 to TRBJ1-1; D gene ambiguous. The germline V and J ends were trimmed by 2 bases and 1 base, with 6 bases remaining between them. The CDR3 contains 13 residues. CDR1 is SGHDT and CDR2 is YYEEEE in the germline V gene. The CDR3 nucleotides read TGTGCCAGCAGCTTAGCACCGAACACTGAAGCTTTCTTT. This gives the protein CASSLAPNTEAFF.

The chain carries TRBV2 and TRBJ2-3; TRBD2 is a possible D gene (6 bases). Per germline, CDR1 SNHLY and CDR2 FYNNEI. This CDR3 region has 12 residues. V was cut by 4 bases and J by 6 bases, with 8 bases left in between. The DNA for the CDR3 is TGTGCCAGCAGTGCTCTAGCGGATACGCAGTATTTT. It translates to CASSALADTQYF.

This clone has more than one count but fewer than ten. The genes are TRBV30 and TRBJ1-5, with 9 nucleotides matching TRBD1. The V and J ends lost 2 bases and 0 bases, in that order; junction bases with no gene match: 5. This CDR3 has 16 residues. Germline values: CDR1 GTSNPN, CDR2 SVGIG (reference sequence). The CDR3 here is CAWSPTGGHSNQPQHF. As DNA, the CDR3 is TGTGCCTGGAGTCCTACAGGGGGCCATAGCAATCAGCCCCAGCATTTT.

This clone has just a few counts. This chain links TRBV7-8 with TRBJ2-3; D unclear. The CDR3 consists of 14 residues. Germline V CDR1 and CDR2: SGHVS, FQNEAQ. The V gene lost 1 base and the J gene lost 2 bases, with 7 bases spanning the gap. CDR3 coding DNA: TGTGCCAGCAGCTTAGGCCAGTCCACAGATACGCAGTATTTT. Its protein product is CASSLGQSTDTQYF.

This chain connects TRBV6-5 to TRBJ1-5, with a tentative D call TRBD1 (6 bases). Trimming took off 5 bases at V and 7 bases at J, with 12 bases between the two ends. The CDR3 totals 13 residues. Germline V CDR1 and CDR2: MNHEY, SVGAGI. The CDR3 DNA reads as TGTGCCAGCAGTACACAGGGTGAGCAGCCCCAGCATTTT. Its protein product is CASSTQGEQPQHF.

The chain has TRBV9 and TRBJ2-7, with 9 bases matching TRBD1. The trim removed 2 bases at V and 2 bases at J, leaving 11 bases unmatched. Germline-derived CDR1 and CDR2 are SGDLS and YYNGEE. This CDR3 has 17 amino acids. This CDR3 is CASSVGETGGGTYEQYF. CDR3 DNA: TGTGCCAGCAGCGTGGGAGAAACAGGGGGCGGTACCTACGAGCAGTACTTC.

This clone appeared a single time. The V and J genes are TRBV18 and TRBJ1-4, with TRBD1 matching 7 bases. The CDR3 totals 15 residues. Per the germline V gene, CDR1 is KGHSH and CDR2 is LQKENI. V shed 4 bases and J 6 bases; nucleotides not matched to a gene: 8. In DNA form, the CDR3 reads TGTGCCAGCTCACACAGGGGCGTGAGTGATGAAAAACTGTTTTTT. This encodes CASSHRGVSDEKLFF.

This clone is a singleton in its sample. The genes are TRBV7-9 and TRBJ2-2, with 8 bases identical to TRBD2. The length of the CDR3 is 16 residues. V shed 5 bases, J shed 3 bases, and the junction held 8 bases outside the gene matches. CDR1 is SEHNR and CDR2 is FQNEAQ in the germline V gene (reference sequence). The CDR3 sequence: CASSPGTSGHTGELFF. In nucleotides, the CDR3 is TGTGCCAGCAGCCCCGGCACTAGCGGTCACACCGGGGAGCTGTTTTTT.

The CDR3 DNA is TGCGCCAGCAGCATTTTACAGGGGGACAATCAGCCCCAGCATTTT. It is translated as CASSILQGDNQPQHF. The V gene is TRBV4-1, the J gene TRBJ1-5; 8 nucleotides line up with TRBD1. Germline lookup yields CDR1 MGHRA and CDR2 YSYEKL. J gave up 3 bases and V 5 bases, and 6 bases lay outside the gene matches. The CDR3 totals 15 residues.

The chain uses TRBV2 and TRBJ1-2, with TRBD1 matching 7 bases. Germline V gives CDR1 SNHLY, CDR2 FYNNEI. Trimming removed 6 bases from V and 3 bases from J; junction bases left unmatched: 13. This CDR3 has 16 residues. The CDR3 spells CASSDPAAGTDYGYTF. The CDR3, as DNA: TGTGCCAGCAGCGACCCCGCCGCCGGGACAGACTATGGCTACACCTTC.

The chain employs TRBV18 and TRBJ2-2, with a possible D match to TRBD1 (6 bases). The CDR3 is 16 residues long. Germline V gene sequence: CDR1 KGHSH, CDR2 LQKENI. V gave up 3 bases and J gave up 2 bases, with 13 bases separating them. The CDR3 loop is CASSPIGTSNTGELFF. For the CDR3, the DNA is TGTGCCAGCTCACCTATCGGGACATCTAACACCGGGGAGCTGTTTTTT.

This clone was found a few times. The chain has TRBV30 and TRBJ2-7, with D perhaps TRBD2 (6 bases). There are 15 residues in the CDR3. V lost 2 bases and J lost 7, with 21 bases in between. Germline lookup yields CDR1 GTSNPN and CDR2 SVGIG (reference sequence). CDR3 region: CAWSRGAGLPGEQYF. The CDR3 nucleotides read TGTGCCTGGAGTAGGGGAGCGGGCCTCCCTGGGGAGCAGTACTTC.

This chain uses TRBV5-4 with TRBJ1-2; the match to TRBD1 covers 8 bases. The trim removed 4 bases at V and 2 bases at J, leaving 10 bases unmatched. CDR1 and CDR2 from the germline V gene are SGHNT and YYREEE (reference sequence). This CDR3 spans 16 amino acids. The CDR3 DNA reads TGTGCCAGCAGCCCTGGGACAGGCGACTCCAACTATGGCTACACCTTC. Translation: CASSPGTGDSNYGYTF.

The chain employs TRBV27 and TRBJ1-2; D gene unclear. In germline, CDR1 is MNHEY, CDR2 SMNVEV (reference sequence). The V end lost 6 bases, the J end lost 4 bases, and 9 bases lay between the germline ends. The CDR3 extends over 12 amino acids. The CDR3: CASRFLSYGYTF. The CDR3 nucleotides read TGTGCCAGCAGATTCCTCTCCTATGGCTACACCTTC.

The CDR3 sequence is CASSPGPGQATGELFF. For the CDR3, the DNA is TGTGCCAGCAGCCCAGGACCGGGACAGGCCACCGGGGAGCTGTTTTTT. This chain connects TRBV28 to TRBJ2-2; 8 nucleotides match TRBD1. The CDR3 has 16 amino acids. Per germline, CDR1 MDHEN and CDR2 SYDVKM. The J segment lost 4 bases and the V segment lost 6 bases, leaving 10 bases of the junction unmatched.

The chain links TRBV6-5 to TRBJ2-7; 8 bases are a match to TRBD1. The CDR3 covers 15 residues. Per germline, CDR1 MNHEY and CDR2 SVGAGI. After removal of 2 bases from V and 2 bases from J, the junction contained 5 bases not matched to a gene. The CDR3 loop reads CASSYGQGAPYEQYF. The CDR3 DNA sequence: TGTGCCAGCAGTTACGGGCAGGGGGCCCCCTACGAGCAGTACTTC.